A single count supports the clone carrying this T cell receptor beta chain. Its antigen is not known. The unsorted libraries were made from 2 million PBMCs kept at -80 C. The data belong to a study of neurological immune-mediated disorders. By 5'RACE with 10-nucleotide random UMIs, the cDNA was made. TCRdb re-derived calls from the 5' RACE reads in MiXCR, one entry per CDR3 protein. The sample includes tens of thousands of distinct CDR3 sequences, 10% to 13% of them seen just once. Study observations and caveats: CDR3 amino acid sequences of expanded clones were not shared across subjects, a result suggesting private repertoires in all groups.

The TCR originated in a man aged 35-49 years in good health. Sequenced sample: PBMCs.

DNA of the CDR3: TGTGCCATCAGTGACCCGGGACGGTCCTACGAGCAGTACTTC. This codes for CAISDPGRSYEQYF. The V call is TRBV10-3, the J call TRBJ2-7; perhaps D is TRBD1 or TRBD2 (5 bases each). The CDR3 sequence is 14 residues long. The ends were cut back, 3 bases at V and 1 base at J, with 10 bases in the middle. CDR1 and CDR2 (germline): ENHRY, SYGVKD.